The 19 T cell receptor beta chains presented below share a single source sample, sequenced in a study of tumor-infiltrating lymphocytes in primary liver carcinoma. TCR beta cDNA was made from roughly 500 ng total RNA with a constant-region primer. Three nested multiplex PCR rounds, a slightly modified ARM-PCR, produced the libraries for TCR beta. With TRBV1-TRBV30 forward primers and a C-beta reverse primer, the first two PCR rounds were run for 10 to 11 cycles each. TCRdb called the multiplex PCR reads again in MiXCR, with one record for every CDR3 protein. This table holds around 330,000 distinct CDR3 sequences, more than 55% found once. Germline DNA was extracted too, while blood RNA derived from unsorted whole blood. Sequenced sample: peripheral blood. These receptors were taken from a man between 40 and 49 years old with primary liver carcinoma and hepatitis B virus infection.

Note on this clonotype: A much larger clone lies a single base off, so this may be a read error. No conserved phenylalanine or tryptophan is present at the end of the CDR3, so a read error is the likely explanation. The chain combines TRBV6-1 with TRBJ2-7; D uncertain. The CDR3 has 11 amino acids. Per germline, CDR1 MNHNS and CDR2 SASEGT. V lost 5 bases, J lost 6 bases, and 8 bases lay in between. The CDR3 bases are TGTGCCAGCAGTTCGTTCCTCGAGCAGTACTAC. Its protein product is CASSSFLEQYY.

This clonotype occurred many times. The V and J genes are TRBV6-1 and TRBJ2-5, with D perhaps matching TRBD2 (5 bases). The CDR3 has 13 amino acids. The germline V gene has CDR1 MNHNS and CDR2 SASEGT. Trimming removed 6 bases from V and 2 bases from J, with 10 bases in between. The CDR3 protein is CASSSRGQETQYF. DNA of the CDR3: TGTGCCAGCAGCTCCCGGGGTCAAGAGACCCAGTACTTC.

Comment on this clonotype: This may come from a read error, since a much larger clone is one base off. V usage is TRBV6-1 and J usage is TRBJ2-3; D might be TRBD2 (5 bases). Trimming took 6 bases from V and 7 from J, leaving 14 bases between them. In germline, CDR1 is MNHNS, CDR2 SASEGT. The CDR3 length is 13 residues. The CDR3 protein is CASSPARAYTQYF. The CDR3 nucleotides are TGTGCCAGCAGCCCAGCGAGGGCATATACGCAGTATTTT.

This clonotype came up once. The CDR3: CASSPLATSGNTIYF. In DNA form, the CDR3 reads TGTGCCAGCTCACCACTTGCGACCTCTGGAAACACCATATATTTT. This chain uses TRBV18 with TRBJ1-3; D is unresolved. The CDR3 totals 15 residues. The germline V gene has CDR1 KGHSH and CDR2 LQKENI. V was pared by 1 base and J by 0 bases, with 7 bases between.

In the case of this clonotype: A much larger clone sits a single nucleotide away, making a read error possible. The rearrangement links TRBV6-5 to TRBJ2-5; D possibly corresponds to TRBD2 (6 bases). The CDR3 has 12 amino acids. Germline loops: CDR1 MNHEY, CDR2 SVGAGI. V lost 5 bases and J lost 13, with 17 bases in between. CDR3 residues: CASSALAGHRYF. The DNA for the CDR3 is TGTGCCAGCAGTGCCCTCGCGGGGCACCGGTACTTC.

In this sample, this clonotype turned up many times. The chain couples TRBV5-1 to TRBJ2-1; D remains unclear. This CDR3 region has 18 residues. Trimming shortened V by 1 base and J by 4 bases, and 21 bases separated the two germline ends. From germline, CDR1 is SGHRS and CDR2 YFSETQ. This CDR3 reads CASSLRQSKLVGYNEQFF. CDR3 coding DNA: TGCGCCAGCAGCTTGCGACAATCGAAGTTAGTGGGGTACAATGAGCAGTTCTTC.

Turning to this clonotype: A read error may be the cause here, since a much bigger clone is one base away. The J gene is TRBJ2-1, the V gene TRBV6-1; possible D gene TRBD2, 6 bases. This CDR3 contains 14 residues. Germline-derived CDR1 and CDR2 are MNHNS and SASEGT. CDR3 nucleotide sequence: TGTGTCAGCATAAAGGGGCGGGGCCCCTGGGGAAAGTTCTTC. Protein: CVSIKGRGPWGKFF.

The chain links TRBV10-3 to TRBJ2-1, with 11 bases matching TRBD2. In germline, CDR1 is ENHRY, CDR2 SYGVKD. After removal of 9 bases from V and 4 bases from J, the junction contained 5 bases not matched to a gene. There are 14 residues in the CDR3. The CDR3 reads CAIRSGRGYNEQFF. CDR3 nucleotides: TGTGCCATTCGTAGCGGGAGGGGATACAATGAGCAGTTCTTC.

This clonotype appeared many times. This chain links TRBV4-1 with TRBJ2-2, with 7 positions matching TRBD1. Trimming took 4 bases from V and 6 from J; bases not matched to a gene: 11. Germline V gene sequence: CDR1 MGHRA, CDR2 YSYEKL. The CDR3 consists of 16 residues. CDR3 DNA sequence: TGCGCCAGCAGCCCCTACCGGGACAGCAGAGCCGGGGAGCTGTTTTTT. Protein product: CASSPYRDSRAGELFF.

With regard to this clonotype: A much bigger clone sits one base away, suggesting this may be a read error. The CDR3 loop is CASSESAGLVNEQYF. The DNA of the CDR3 is TGTGCCAGCAGTGAAAGCGCGGGACTAGTGAACGAGCAGTACTTC. V is TRBV6-1 and J is TRBJ2-7, with 8 bases lining up with TRBD2. J gave up 5 bases and V 2 bases, and 8 bases lay outside the gene matches. This CDR3 contains 15 residues. CDR1 and CDR2 (germline): MNHNS, SASEGT.

Comments on this clonotype: A much larger clone sits a single nucleotide away, making a read error possible. The gene calls are TRBV6-1 and TRBJ2-3; 7 bases line up with TRBD2. The CDR3 runs to 13 residues. CDR1 is MNHNS and CDR2 is SASEGT in the germline V gene. The ends lost 11 bases at V and 6 bases at J; junction bases unmatched: 11. The CDR3 DNA is TGTGCCTGCACCCGAAGGGAGGGGGATACGCAGTATTTT. It is translated as CACTRREGDTQYF.

The V gene is TRBV6-1, the J gene TRBJ2-7; a weak D match, TRBD1 (6 bases). Germline V CDR1 and CDR2: MNHNS, SASEGT. V lost 7 bases to trimming and J lost 9 bases, with 22 bases between them. The CDR3 length is 14 residues. CDR3 sequence (DNA): TGTGCCAGCACAACTAGGGGGAGTTCTTTGGTGCAGTACTTC. Protein product: CASTTRGSSLVQYF.

As to this clonotype: An end of the junction differs from the germline gene, which may be a read error. The chain carries TRBV11-2 and TRBJ2-5; D uncertain. The CDR3 runs to 15 residues. Per the germline V gene, CDR1 is SGHAT and CDR2 is FQNNGV. The CDR3 spells CASSLASGPQEAQYF. The CDR3 region has the DNA TGTGCCAGCAGCTTGGCGTCTGGGCCTCAAGAGGCCCAGTACTTC.

The chain carries TRBV5-1 and TRBJ2-5; TRBD2 is a possible D gene (7 bases). The germline V and J ends were trimmed by 6 bases and 1 base, with 16 bases remaining between them. CDR1 and CDR2 from the germline V gene are SGHRS and YFSETQ. This CDR3 spans 15 amino acids. The CDR3 region is CASTRGAAVQETQYF. CDR3 nucleotide sequence: TGCGCCAGCACCCGGGGGGCGGCGGTCCAAGAGACCCAGTACTTC. Together with reference TRBV5-1 and TRBJ2-5, the CDR3 gives the full variable domain: KAGVTQTPRYLIKTRGQQVTLSCSPISGHRSVSWYQQTPGQGLQFLFEYFSETQRNKGNFPGRFSGRQFSNSRSEMNVSTLELGDSALYLCASTRGAAVQETQYFGPGTRLLVL.

This clonotype was counted a few times. This sequence joins TRBV28 and TRBJ2-1, with TRBD1 identical over 8 bases. V was clipped by 6 bases and J by 7 bases; unmatched bases: 11. Germline CDR1 reads MDHEN; CDR2 reads SYDVKM. CDR3 length: 15 residues. Here the CDR3 reads CASSPASQGANEQFF. The CDR3 DNA is TGTGCCAGCAGCCCCGCTTCGCAGGGGGCGAATGAGCAGTTCTTC. The complete variable domain, with remaining parts taken from reference TRBV28 and TRBJ2-1, reads DVKVTQSSRYLVKRTGEKVFLECVQDMDHENMFWYRQDPGLGLRLIYFSYDVKMKEKGDIPEGYSVSREKKERFSLILESASTNQTSMYLCASSPASQGANEQFFGPGTRLTVL.

Of note for this clonotype: Likely a read error: the CDR3 ends without its conserved phenylalanine or tryptophan. The chain employs TRBV11-1 and TRBJ2-5, with 10 bases that match TRBD1. The CDR3 totals 16 residues. Germline V CDR1 and CDR2: SGHAT, FQDESV (reference sequence). Here the CDR3 DNA reads TGTGCCAACAGCCTCTCCGGGACAGGGGATTCAGAGACCCAGTACATC. It encodes CANSLSGTGDSETQYI.

Turning to this clonotype: A much larger clone sits a single nucleotide away, making a read error possible. The chain joins TRBV6-2 or TRBV6-3 to TRBJ2-1; 11 nucleotides align to TRBD2. Germline V gene sequence: CDR1 MNHEY, CDR2 SVGEGT. The CDR3 covers 17 residues. The CDR3 DNA sequence: TGTGCCAGCAGCCCCGCCGGGACTAGCGGCCTATACAATGTGCAGTTCTTC. It yields the protein CASSPAGTSGLYNVQFF.

The rearrangement joins TRBV24-1 to TRBJ2-5; 14 bases fit TRBD2. The V gene end was trimmed by 2 bases and the J gene end by 5 bases; junction bases not matched to a gene: 3. The CDR3 loop spans 16 amino acids. The V gene's germline CDR1 is KGHDR and CDR2 SFDVKD. CDR3 coding DNA: TGTGCCACCAGTGATTCGACTAGCGGGAGGGGCGAGACCCAGTACTTC. Encoded protein: CATSDSTSGRGETQYF.

This clonotype was recorded once. One junction end disagrees with the germline gene, perhaps due to a read error. The CDR3 bases are TGTGCCTGGAGTTTAGCCACAGGTACGCAGTATTTT. Protein product: CAWSLATGTQYF. V is TRBV30 and J is TRBJ2-3; maybe TRBD1 (5 bases). Germline CDR1 and CDR2: GTSNPN and SVGIG (reference sequence). The CDR3 totals 12 residues.